This TCR beta chain was sequenced during a study of blood T cell repertoires in COVID-19. In the study overall: The samples span acute and convalescent COVID-19 from the United States, Italy and Spain.

In the original analysis: Estimation of nucleated cell counts was performed using reference gene primer amplification. The assay was immunoSEQ multiplex PCR, and TCRdb's table has in-frame clones only and misses some. That table furnishes V, J and clone size, whereas the DNA furnished D and trimming. This table has under 350,000 clones, 85% to 90% appearing once. The CDR3 covers 13 residues. The germline V gene encodes CDR1 SGHRS and CDR2 YFSETQ. Trimming took off 4 bases at V and 2 bases at J, with 7 bases between the two ends. Those enrolled, adults aged about 18 to 95 years, came from around 25 US areas. Participant reports of clinical history set cohort assignment.

Sequenced material: PBMCs or T cells enriched from blood (not recorded which). This TCR was sampled from a man aged 25-45 years who had recovered from COVID-19. The rearrangement links TRBV5-1 to TRBJ1-5; D is unresolved. The CDR3 here is CASSHDCNQPQHF. The CDR3 nucleotides are TGCGCCAGCAGCCATGACTGCAATCAGCCCCAGCATTTT.